The entry below describes one T cell receptor beta chain. Antigen: not known. A single record per CDR3 protein comes from TCRdb applying MiXCR to the RT-PCR reads. This table has around 2,000 distinct CDR3 sequences, 75% to 90% appearing once. The data derive from a study of yellow fever vaccine responses in identical twins. Overall study findings and caveats: After vaccination, twins' T cell response reportedly seemed partly convergent, partly personalized.

The receptor was derived from a woman under 30 who received the yellow fever vaccine. The sequences come from T cells from blood (PBMCs), unsorted or a sorted subset (not recorded which), collected before or after yellow fever vaccination (not recorded which).

The CDR3 bases are TGTGCCAGCAGTTTTAGCACAGATACGCAGTATTTT. Its translation is CASSFSTDTQYF. The V and J genes are TRBV12-3 or TRBV12-4 and TRBJ2-3; D gene unclear. Trimming removed 3 bases from V and 0 bases from J, with 1 base in between. The CDR3 covers 12 residues.